Following are 4 T cell receptor beta chains from one sample sequenced in a study of monozygotic twins with inflammatory bowel disease. TCRdb processed the 5' RACE reads again and assigns one entry to each CDR3 protein, with no DNA. Its clone listing holds under 150,000 distinct CDR3 sequences. The sequenced sample was blood. These receptor sequences come from a human donor with ulcerative colitis or Crohn's disease, or a healthy co-twin of an affected twin (not recorded which).

The CDR3 loop is CASSYSTGVSSSYEQYF. This sequence joins TRBV6-6 and TRBJ2-7; TCRdb's assignment of TRBD1 cannot be checked, as there is no DNA. This CDR3 has 17 amino acids. Germline V gene lookup returns CDR1 MNHNY and CDR2 SVGAGI (reference sequence).

This rearrangement joins TRBV5-1 to TRBJ2-5; the TCRdb call, TRBD1, lacks DNA for checking. Germline V lookup: CDR1 SGHRS, CDR2 YFSETQ. The CDR3 spans 14 residues. The CDR3 region is CASSGGGQQETQYF. The whole variable domain, remainder taken from reference TRBV5-1 and TRBJ2-5, is KAGVTQTPRYLIKTRGQQVTLSCSPISGHRSVSWYQQTPGQGLQFLFEYFSETQRNKGNFPGRFSGRQFSNSRSEMNVSTLELGDSALYLCASSGGGQQETQYFGPGTRLLVL.

The chain joins TRBV5-6 to TRBJ2-2; as DNA is missing, the TRBD2 call by TCRdb cannot be tested. The CDR3 contains 15 residues. Germline CDR1 is SGHDT and CDR2 is YYEEEE. CDR3 region: CASRFRGANTGELFF.

CDR3 residues: CASSFRETRYNEQFF. V gene TRBV28 combines with J gene TRBJ2-1; TCRdb's assignment of TRBD2 cannot be checked, as there is no DNA. This CDR3 comprises 15 residues. Germline assignment: CDR1 MDHEN and CDR2 SYDVKM.